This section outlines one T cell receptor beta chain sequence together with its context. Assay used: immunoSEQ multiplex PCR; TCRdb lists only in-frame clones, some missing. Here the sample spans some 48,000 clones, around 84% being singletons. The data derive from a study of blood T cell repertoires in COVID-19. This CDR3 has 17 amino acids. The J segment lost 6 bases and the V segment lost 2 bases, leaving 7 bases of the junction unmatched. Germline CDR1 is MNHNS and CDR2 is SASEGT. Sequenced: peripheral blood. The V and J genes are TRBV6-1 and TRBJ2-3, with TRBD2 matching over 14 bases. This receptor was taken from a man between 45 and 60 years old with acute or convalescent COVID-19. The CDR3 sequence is CASSEYRTSGGWDTQYF. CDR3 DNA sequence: TGTGCCAGCAGTGAATATCGGACTAGCGGGGGGTGGGATACGCAGTATTTT.